This TCR beta chain was found in a study of blood T cell repertoires in COVID-19. In the study overall: Sources were T cells, B-cell-depleted T cells, or PBMCs; the material itself was cDNA or gDNA.

In the original analysis: Estimated nucleated cell counts came from reference gene primer amplification. Using immunoSEQ multiplex PCR, the repertoire was profiled, and TCRdb retains in-frame clones only, with some absent. V and J calls and clone size are copied from that table; D and trimming were computed from the DNA. The sample lists about 110,000 clones, 87% occurring once. Sequences were obtained from peripheral blood. The origin of this receptor is a human donor in a cohort sampled during active COVID-19.

CDR3 region: CAVRDISYEQYF. Here the CDR3 DNA reads TGTGCCGTCCGGGACATATCCTACGAGCAGTACTTC. The V and J genes are TRBV27 and TRBJ2-7; D is possibly TRBD1 (6 bases). The germline gives CDR1 MNHEY, CDR2 SMNVEV (reference sequence). The length of the CDR3 is 12 residues. Trimming took off 11 bases at V and 1 base at J, with 12 bases between the two ends.